The 20 T cell receptor beta chains below were found in one sample sequenced in a study of shared clonotypes between healthy human individuals. Some clones are missing from TCRdb's copy, which holds only in-frame ones; the method was immunoSEQ multiplex PCR. The table includes approximately 2.1 million clones, more than 80% detected once. Sequenced: naive CD4+ T cells from PBMCs. Subset specified: CD45RA+ positively selected. These receptors all stem from a man aged 18 to 35 in good health. Some clones in this sample may be carry-over from other donors' samples.

CDR3 DNA sequence: TGTGCCAGCTCACCAATAAGCGGGAGGCCTTACAATGAGCAGTTCTTC. Its protein is CASSPISGRPYNEQFF. The rearrangement links TRBV18 to TRBJ2-1, with TRBD2 matching 9 bases. J was trimmed by 4 bases and V by 2 bases; bases with no gene match: 6. Germline CDR1 KGHSH, CDR2 LQKENI. This CDR3 region has 16 residues.

This chain uses TRBV5-1 with TRBJ1-4; no clear D. Germline CDR1 is SGHRS and CDR2 is YFSETQ. The CDR3 contains 15 residues. V was shortened by 0 bases and J by 4 bases, with 10 bases between the two germline ends. The CDR3 here is CASSLGSGDNEKLFF. The CDR3 coding sequence is TGCGCCAGCAGCTTGGGTTCCGGAGATAATGAAAAACTGTTTTTT.

The chain combines TRBV7-9 with TRBJ2-1; a weak D match, TRBD2 (6 bases). Germline V gene lookup returns CDR1 SEHNR and CDR2 FQNEAQ (reference sequence). The V end was cut by 0 bases, the J end by 5 bases, with 8 bases between. This CDR3 spans 14 amino acids. The CDR3 bases are TGTGCCAGCAGCTTAGCAATAGCGGACAATGAGCAGTTCTTC. Protein: CASSLAIADNEQFF.

The chain employs TRBV6-5 and TRBJ2-1, with TRBD1 identical over 8 bases. The CDR3 sequence is 16 residues long. From germline, CDR1 is MNHEY and CDR2 SVGAGI. V shed 0 bases, J shed 7 bases, and the junction held 8 bases outside the gene matches. The CDR3 loop reads CASSYSLDRVLNEQFF. The CDR3 DNA reads TGTGCCAGCAGTTACTCGTTGGACAGGGTACTGAATGAGCAGTTCTTC.

The chain employs TRBV11-3 and TRBJ1-1; possible D gene TRBD1, 5 bases. Per germline, CDR1 SGHNT and CDR2 YENEEA. The CDR3 consists of 15 residues. Trimming removed 1 base at V and 5 bases at J, with 14 bases between. The CDR3 sequence is CASSLGAGPGTEAFF. In DNA form, the CDR3 reads TGTGCCAGCAGCTTAGGTGCGGGGCCTGGGACTGAAGCTTTCTTT.

This clone was seen only once. This chain uses TRBV7-2 with TRBJ2-7; the D gene is possibly TRBD2 (6 bases). V dropped 4 bases and J dropped 4 bases, with 17 bases sitting between them. The germline V gene has CDR1 SGHTA and CDR2 FQGNSA. The CDR3 runs 15 residues. DNA for the CDR3: TGTGCCAGCAGCTCCACGGGTCACGGGAGATACGAGCAGTACTTC. It codes for CASSSTGHGRYEQYF.

The V and J genes are TRBV28 and TRBJ1-5; TRBD1 might be the D (6 bases). V was trimmed by 8 bases and J by 6 bases, leaving 14 bases between them. CDR1 and CDR2 from the germline V gene are MDHEN and SYDVKM. The CDR3 contains 13 residues. CDR3 DNA: TGTGCCAGCTATGGGGGGCCAGCTCAGCCCCAGCATTTT. It translates to CASYGGPAQPQHF.

The genes are TRBV21-1 and TRBJ2-2; the D call of TRBD2 is as the table states it, not checked on the DNA. TRBV21-1 is marked as a pseudogene. The CDR3 runs to 22 residues. Here the CDR3 DNA reads TGTGCCAGCAGCAAAGTCACAGCGGTACCGGGACTAGCGGGAGCTAGCACCGGGGAGCTGTTTTTT. Amino acids: CASSKVTAVPGLAGASTGELFF.

The chain is built from TRBV5-1 and TRBJ1-4, with D perhaps matching TRBD1 (5 bases). V lost 3 bases to trimming and J lost 8 bases, with 17 bases between them. This CDR3 is 15 amino acids long. CDR1 SGHRS and CDR2 YFSETQ come from the germline V gene. CDR3 DNA sequence: TGCGCCAGCAGCTCGCCCGGGACGGGAACCGAAAAACTGTTTTTT. Encoded protein: CASSSPGTGTEKLFF.

The chain couples TRBV4-3 to TRBJ2-3; TRBD1 is a possible D gene (5 bases). This CDR3 is 15 amino acids long. V was cut by 3 bases and J by 4 bases, with 14 bases left in between. CDR1 LGHNA and CDR2 YSLEER come from the germline V gene. The CDR3 reads CASSHRIQDADTQYF. CDR3 nucleotides: TGCGCCAGCAGCCATCGTATACAGGACGCAGATACGCAGTATTTT.

This chain joins TRBV15 and TRBJ1-4; D remains ambiguous. The germline V gene encodes CDR1 LNHNV and CDR2 YYDKDF (reference sequence). The CDR3 totals 20 residues. The V and J ends lost 0 bases and 1 base respectively, with 21 bases between them. CDR3 in DNA: TGTGCCACCAGCAGAGATCTATTTACAGTTCCCGACGGAACTAATGAAAAACTGTTTTTT. It translates to CATSRDLFTVPDGTNEKLFF.

CDR3 nucleotides: TGTGCCAGCAGCTTAGCGCCCACCAATATCTACGAGCAGTACTTC. Translating it yields CASSLAPTNIYEQYF. The rearrangement joins TRBV7-3 to TRBJ2-5; no firm D call. The DNA end lines up better with TRBJ2-7; the J call may be wrong. Germline CDR1 and CDR2: SGHTA and FQGTGA. The CDR3 has 15 amino acids.

This clone was picked up one time. The sample has other DNA sequences that encode this CDR3 too. The rearrangement uses TRBV15 and TRBJ2-7; possibly TRBD2 for D (6 bases). The V gene's germline CDR1 is LNHNV and CDR2 YYDKDF (reference sequence). Trimming took off 3 bases at V and 4 bases at J, with 7 bases between the two ends. The CDR3 is 12 amino acids. The CDR3 protein is CATSRGLYEQYF. CDR3 DNA sequence: TGTGCCACCAGCAGGGGACTTTACGAGCAGTACTTC.

V is TRBV28 and J is TRBJ2-7; the match to TRBD2 covers 8 bases. CDR3 size: 16 residues. The germline V gene has CDR1 MDHEN and CDR2 SYDVKM. V was clipped by 3 bases and J by 5 bases; unmatched bases: 12. This CDR3 is CASSFRGAGVRNEQYF. CDR3 bases: TGTGCCAGCAGTTTTCGCGGAGCGGGAGTTAGGAACGAGCAGTACTTC. The full variable domain, in which reference TRBV28 and TRBJ2-7 provide the parts outside the CDR3, is DVKVTQSSRYLVKRTGEKVFLECVQDMDHENMFWYRQDPGLGLRLIYFSYDVKMKEKGDIPEGYSVSREKKERFSLILESASTNQTSMYLCASSFRGAGVRNEQYFGPGTRLTVT.

This chain connects TRBV7-2 to TRBJ1-1; no clear D. Germline V lookup: CDR1 SGHTA, CDR2 FQGNSA. This CDR3 is 14 amino acids long. The V and J ends lost 1 base and 0 bases respectively, with 6 bases between them. The DNA for the CDR3 is TGTGCCAGCAGCTTAGTACACGTGAACACTGAAGCTTTCTTT. This sequence encodes CASSLVHVNTEAFF.

This chain joins TRBV18 and TRBJ1-1; TRBD1 is a possible D gene (5 bases). Trimming shortened V by 4 bases and J by 6 bases, and 15 bases separated the two germline ends. Germline CDR1 KGHSH, CDR2 LQKENI. The CDR3 covers 14 residues. DNA of the CDR3: TGTGCCAGCTCACAGGGGCAGGCTTGGGCTGAAGCTTTCTTT. Residues: CASSQGQAWAEAFF.

This clone showed up just once. This chain links TRBV23-1 with TRBJ2-6; D is unresolved. TRBV23-1 is treated as an ORF (open reading frame) with a function not yet certain. The CDR3 runs 16 residues. The V end lost 3 bases, the J end lost 0 bases, and 9 bases lay between the germline ends. The CDR3 sequence: CASSHGSLSGANVLTF. The CDR3 DNA reads as TGCGCCAGCAGTCACGGCAGCCTCTCTGGGGCCAACGTCCTGACTTTC.

This chain uses TRBV6-1 with TRBJ1-5; no clear D gene. Per germline, CDR1 MNHNS and CDR2 SASEGT. CDR3 length equals 14 residues. V lost 3 bases and J 4 bases, leaving 10 bases between the germline ends. CDR3 DNA: TGTGCCAGCAGTGAGAAGGCCAAAAATCAGCCCCAGCATTTT. Translating gives CASSEKAKNQPQHF.

V and J are TRBV27 and TRBJ2-7; D perhaps matches TRBD2 (6 bases). The germline V gene has CDR1 MNHEY and CDR2 SMNVEV (reference sequence). The CDR3 has 17 residues. With 2 bases removed from V and 3 bases from J, the gap between germline ends came to 20 bases. CDR3 in DNA: TGTGCCAGCAGTTTACCCCCTTTGGAGGGACCCTACTACGAGCAGTACTTC. Protein: CASSLPPLEGPYYEQYF.

This clone was counted a single time. The rearrangement links TRBV11-3 to TRBJ2-1; 10 bases align to TRBD2. This CDR3 comprises 16 residues. The V gene's germline CDR1 is SGHNT and CDR2 YENEEA. V was clipped by 5 bases and J by 2 bases; unmatched bases: 6. The CDR3 reads CASSAAGTSAYNEQFF. The CDR3 coding sequence is TGTGCCAGCAGCGCCGCCGGGACTAGCGCCTACAATGAGCAGTTCTTC.